This TCR beta chain was obtained from a study of CXCR3-negative and CXCR3-positive naive CD8 T cells. Study observations and caveats: For memory CD8+ cells diversity was much lower, but both naive subsets had comparably high diversity. Greater hydrophobicity was found in TRB CDR3s of CXCR3-positive naive cells than of CXCR3-negative naive cells.

To note about this clonotype: Its antigen is unidentified.

The CDR3 is made up of 15 amino acids. In germline, CDR1 is MDHEN, CDR2 SYDVKM. The TRB libraries of cDNA were built by UMI-labeled 5' RACE. TCRdb reprocessed the 5' RACE reads and reports one entry per CDR3 protein, with no DNA. The sample has over 150,000 distinct CDR3 sequences. The sample consisted of naive CXCR3+ CD8+ T cells from blood. The sample's subset: CD45RO-CCR7+CD27+CD95- naive CD8+ T cells expressing CXCR3 (TNR3+). The genes are TRBV28 and TRBJ2-7; as DNA is missing, the TRBD1 call by TCRdb cannot be tested. The sequence was collected from a human donor in good health. Some clones in this sample may be carry-over from other donors' samples. The CDR3 sequence is CASSSPGTGVDEQYF.